These 2 T cell receptor beta chains came from one sample sequenced in a study of T-cell reconstitution after alpha-beta-depleted transplantation in children. The TCRbeta library incorporated unique molecular identifiers. TCRdb reprocessed the PCR reads via MiXCR and lists one record per CDR3 protein. This sample yields about 280,000 distinct CDR3 sequences, of which 11% are seen a single time; 23% belongs to the top ten. Sequenced material: peripheral blood, taken 180 days after TCRalphabeta/CD19-depleted stem cell transplant. The source is a male patient between 2 and 10 years old who had a stem cell transplant for chronic granulomatous disease, so the T cells may come from the graft donor.

The rearrangement joins TRBV6-1 to TRBJ2-1; TRBD1 might be the D (6 bases). This CDR3 has 17 amino acids. CDR1 and CDR2 (germline): MNHNS, SASEGT. The V gene lost 5 bases and the J gene lost 1 base, with 18 bases spanning the gap. CDR3 region: CASSSKATGSSYNEQFF. For the CDR3, the DNA is TGTGCCAGCAGTAGCAAGGCCACAGGGTCTTCCTACAATGAGCAGTTCTTC.

This clonotype showed up many times. The chain uses TRBV11-2 and TRBJ1-5; the D gene is possibly TRBD1 (5 bases). Germline assignment: CDR1 SGHAT and CDR2 FQNNGV. Trimming left V 2 bases short and J 1 base short, with 9 bases between. This CDR3 region has 15 residues. CDR3 coding DNA: TGTGCCAGCAGCTTAAGCCAGGGAAGCAATCAGCCCCAGCATTTT. Protein sequence: CASSLSQGSNQPQHF.